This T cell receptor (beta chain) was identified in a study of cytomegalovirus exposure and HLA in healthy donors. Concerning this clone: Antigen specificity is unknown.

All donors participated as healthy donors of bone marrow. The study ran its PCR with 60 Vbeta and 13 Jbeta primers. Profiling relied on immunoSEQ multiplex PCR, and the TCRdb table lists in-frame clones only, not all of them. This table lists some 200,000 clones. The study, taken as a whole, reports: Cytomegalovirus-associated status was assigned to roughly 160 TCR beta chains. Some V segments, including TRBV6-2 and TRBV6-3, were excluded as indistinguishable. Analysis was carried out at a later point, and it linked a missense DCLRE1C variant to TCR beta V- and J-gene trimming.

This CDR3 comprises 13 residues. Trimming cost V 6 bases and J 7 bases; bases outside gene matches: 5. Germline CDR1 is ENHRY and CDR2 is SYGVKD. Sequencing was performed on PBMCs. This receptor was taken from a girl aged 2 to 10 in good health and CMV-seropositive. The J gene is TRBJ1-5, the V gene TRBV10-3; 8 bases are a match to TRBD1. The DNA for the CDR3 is TGTGCCATCAGCTCAGGGGGCAGGCAGCCCCAGCATTTT. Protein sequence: CAISSGGRQPQHF.